The subject of this entry is one TCR beta chain. Original processing notes: How many nucleated cells were present was estimated from reference gene primer amplification. Sequencing used immunoSEQ multiplex PCR; TCRdb keeps in-frame clones, though not all of them. Clonal size and the V and J genes are those of that table, whereas D and trimming came from the DNA. This sample has over 150,000 clones, with roughly nine tenths found just once. CDR1 is SQVTM and CDR2 is ANQGSEA in the germline V gene. This CDR3 spans 16 amino acids. The V segment lost 4 bases and the J segment 2 bases; nucleotides outside the gene matches: 7. This entry comes from a study of blood T cell repertoires in COVID-19. Looking at the study overall: Sites in the United States, Italy and Spain provided acute and convalescent COVID-19 samples. T cells, B-cell-depleted T cells, or PBMCs provided the cDNA or gDNA that served as material.

The rearrangement joins TRBV29-1 to TRBJ1-3, with TRBD1 matching over 11 bases. The source of this sequence is a man in his late teens or twenties who had recovered from COVID-19. The sequencing sample was made of peripheral blood. CDR3 bases: TGCAGCGTTGCCTCACCGGGACAGGGGGCTGGAAACACCATATATTTT. It encodes CSVASPGQGAGNTIYF.